The clone carrying this T cell receptor beta chain is termed medium-sized (0.01 to 0.1%). The data are from a study of T cells after yellow fever vaccination. TCRdb re-derived calls from the 5' RACE reads in MiXCR, one entry per CDR3 protein. The sample comprises under 6,000 distinct CDR3 sequences, about 4% of which are singletons, and approximately 60% rests with the top ten. The clonotype originates from a man aged 25-45 years who received the YFV17D yellow fever vaccine. Here the sequenced sample was PBMCs, either bulk or a sorted T-cell subset (CD4+, CD8+, memory, or dextramer-sorted; not recorded which), taken 15 days after the yellow fever booster vaccination.

For the CDR3, the DNA is TGTGCCAGCAGCCCCCCCGGTACTGAAGCTTTCTTT. Its translation: CASSPPGTEAFF. V is TRBV6-5 and J is TRBJ1-1; D not resolved. V was trimmed by 6 bases and J by 5 bases, leaving 10 bases between them. The CDR3 extends over 12 amino acids. The germline V gene encodes CDR1 MNHEY and CDR2 SVGAGI.